This T cell receptor beta chain was sequenced for a study of blood T cell repertoires in COVID-19. V dropped 5 bases and J dropped 8; count of bases not matched to a gene: 13. This CDR3 has 16 residues. Germline CDR1 reads SGHTA; CDR2 reads FQGNSA. Source study methods: Estimation of nucleated cell counts relied on the amplification of reference gene primers. Produced via immunoSEQ multiplex PCR; TCRdb's table is partial and in-frame only. V, J and clone size were drawn from that table, and D and trimming were deduced from the DNA. Altogether about 200,000 clones are present, about 90% being singletons, with the ten largest covering 1.6%.

The gene calls are TRBV7-2 and TRBJ2-1, with 9 bases matching TRBD1. The source of this sequence is a man between 18 and 29 years old with active or convalescent COVID-19. Material: peripheral blood. The CDR3, as DNA: TGTGCCAGCAGCCTTGGTGGGACAGGGTACGTGCATGAGCAGTTCTTC. Translation: CASSLGGTGYVHEQFF.